This T cell receptor beta chain originates from a study of immune characterization of retroperitoneal liposarcoma. TCRdb reanalysed the PCR reads using MiXCR and keeps one entry per CDR3 protein. Of 15,000 or so distinct CDR3 sequences listed, 47% are singletons. This clonotype was seen repeatedly, ten times or more. The CDR3 runs to 14 residues. Trimming removed 3 bases from V and 4 bases from J, with 12 bases in between. The material sequenced was tumor tissue. The chain carries TRBV12-3 or TRBV12-4 and TRBJ2-5; D unclear. The TCR was taken from a female donor with retroperitoneal liposarcoma. CDR3 sequence reads: CASSLGWNRETQYF. The CDR3 coding sequence is TGTGCCAGCAGTTTGGGCTGGAACCGAGAGACCCAGTACTTC.